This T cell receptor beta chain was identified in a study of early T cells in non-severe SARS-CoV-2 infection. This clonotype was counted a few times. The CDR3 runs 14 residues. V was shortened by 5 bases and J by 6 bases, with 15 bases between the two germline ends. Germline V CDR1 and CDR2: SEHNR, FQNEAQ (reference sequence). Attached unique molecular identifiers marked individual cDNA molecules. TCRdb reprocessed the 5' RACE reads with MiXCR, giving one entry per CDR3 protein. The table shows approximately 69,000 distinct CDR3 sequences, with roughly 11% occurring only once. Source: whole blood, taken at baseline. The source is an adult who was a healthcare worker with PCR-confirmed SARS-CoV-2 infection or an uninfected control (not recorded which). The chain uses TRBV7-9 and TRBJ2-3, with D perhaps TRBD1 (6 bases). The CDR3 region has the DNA TGTGCCAGCAGCCTAGACAGGTTCCTGGATACGCAGTATTTT. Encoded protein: CASSLDRFLDTQYF.